This entry describes one T cell receptor (beta chain). Antigen: not known. This entry is derived from a study of T cell responses to AZD1222 COVID-19 vaccine. Regarding the study as a whole: At study baseline, merely six AZD1222 recipients were seropositive. As reported, nearly half of all spike-specific TCRs target variant regions that are unmutated.

The CDR3 consists of 18 residues. From germline, CDR1 is WNHNN and CDR2 SYGVQD (reference sequence). Trimming took 3 bases from V and 4 from J; bases not matched to a gene: 14. The method was immunoSEQ multiplex PCR; TCRdb's version includes in-frame clones alone and lacks a portion of them. The sample includes over 100,000 clones, about nine tenths of them seen just once. The starting material was peripheral blood, obtained on day 0 of AZD1222 vaccination. The chain combines TRBV10-1 with TRBJ1-5; TRBD1 matches 8 bases. This receptor was identified in an adult in good health. The CDR3 DNA follows: TGCGCCAGCAGTGATCGCAGGGGGCGCGAAGGGGATAATCAGCCCCAGCATTTT. It translates to CASSDRRGREGDNQPQHF.